This TCR beta chain was profiled in a study of healthy donors' naive CD4 and CD8 T cells. Study context: Three donor age groups were sampled: 20-25, 40-50 and 60-70 years; half female.

Worth noting for this clonotype: The antigen remains unidentified.

A linear amplification protocol produced the TCR libraries from roughly 550 ng of total RNA. How the authors handled the data: Sequencing covered approximately 86,000 rearranged alpha-chain transcripts across about five healthy donors. Using its own MiXCR run on the reads, TCRdb lists one record per CDR3 protein. For this entry, the V and J calls and clone size follow TCRdb and not the study's own pipeline. The sample carries some 190,000 distinct CDR3 sequences, 65% to 80% recorded once. Whole-study results and caveats: Alpha and beta chains were sequenced in bulk without pairing. Naive CD4+ and CD8+ cells reportedly differed in usage of most V and J genes.

The V gene's germline CDR1 is LNHDA and CDR2 SQIVND (reference sequence). V gave up 4 bases and J gave up 4 bases, with 14 bases separating them. The CDR3 runs 14 residues. The source of this sequence is a pool of human donors in good health; the sample pools cells from several healthy donors. Sequencing was done on a sample of naive CD4+ and CD8+ T cells sorted from blood, pooled from several donors. The chain recombines TRBV19 with TRBJ2-7, with D possibly matching TRBD2 (6 bases). The CDR3 sequence is CASSSRERAYEQYF. The CDR3 coding sequence is TGTGCCAGTAGTAGCAGGGAGCGGGCGTACGAGCAGTACTTC.